This T cell receptor beta chain stems from a study of siplizumab effects on memory and regulatory T cells. Germline trimming cut 2 bases from V and 5 bases from J; bases unmatched to any gene: 11. The germline gives CDR1 MDHEN, CDR2 SYDVKM. The CDR3 runs 17 residues. Repertoires were generated with immunoSEQ multiplex PCR, while TCRdb's copy carries only in-frame clones and drops some. The data contain over 70,000 clones, 95% of them singletons. V gene TRBV28 combines with J gene TRBJ1-4, with TRBD1 identical over 7 bases. The sequenced sample was CD8+ T cells sorted from blood. This sequence was found in a human donor in good health. For the CDR3, the DNA is TGTGCCAGCAGTTTACCCACCGACAGGGAGCCAAATGAAAAACTGTTTTTT. It translates to CASSLPTDREPNEKLFF.